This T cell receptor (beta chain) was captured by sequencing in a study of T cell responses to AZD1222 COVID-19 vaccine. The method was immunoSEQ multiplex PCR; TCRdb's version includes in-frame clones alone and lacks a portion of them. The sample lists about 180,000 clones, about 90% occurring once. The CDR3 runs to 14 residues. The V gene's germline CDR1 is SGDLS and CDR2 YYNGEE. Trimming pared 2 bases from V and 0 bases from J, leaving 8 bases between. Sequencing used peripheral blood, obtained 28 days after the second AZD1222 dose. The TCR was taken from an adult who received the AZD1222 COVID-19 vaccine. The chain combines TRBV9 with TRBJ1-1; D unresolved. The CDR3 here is CASSVREMNTEAFF. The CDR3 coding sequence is TGTGCCAGCAGCGTGCGGGAAATGAACACTGAAGCTTTCTTT.